This T cell receptor (beta chain) was obtained from a study of vaccination and CD4 T cells after COVID-19. About the study: The study collected post-vaccine samples a median around 70 days after dose two, with a range of 14 to 241. The peptides that stimulated the cells were overlapping spike peptides from SARS-CoV-2, HCoV-NL63, HCoV-OC43 and HCoV-229E. Study findings and constraints: Only post-vaccination samples contained a median approximately 90% of the reactive clones in convalescent patients.

Time point denoted: late sampling 161 to 241 days after vaccination in a few convalescent patients. Treatment meaning: approximately 10-day PBMC culture with coronavirus spike peptide pools or control peptides (ViraFEST assay). Wells contained fewer than 2.5 million PBMCs each, and these were cultured with 7.5 to 10 IU/ml IL-2 and around 10 ug/ml peptide pools. Remarks on this clonotype: Its antigen is unidentified.

Cultured CD4+ T-cell DNA underwent Oncomine TCR Beta short-read sequencing. TCRdb analysed the PCR reads with MiXCR anew, one entry per CDR3 protein. The data hold about 25,000 distinct CDR3 sequences, with roughly 38% observed a single time. This TCR came from a human donor who had recovered from COVID-19. The sequencing here drew on CD4+ T cells from blood, cultured in vitro, taken about 7 months after SARS-CoV-2 vaccination.

The CDR3 sequence: CASTQETQYF. Here the CDR3 DNA reads TGTGCCAGTACGCAAGAGACCCAGTACTTC. This rearrangement joins TRBV19 to TRBJ2-5; D ambiguous. Germline values: CDR1 LNHDA, CDR2 SQIVND (reference sequence). The CDR3 sequence is 10 residues long. The V end lost 7 bases, the J end lost 2 bases, and 2 bases lay between the germline ends.